What follows are 28 T cell receptor beta chains derived from one specimen sequenced in a study of OX40 agonist ivuxolimab in advanced cancers. TCRdb keeps only in-frame clones here, not all; method: immunoSEQ multiplex PCR. The profile shows tens of thousands of clones, roughly 90% of them singletons. This specimen was CD4+ or CD8+ T cells sorted from blood, taken in a trial of the OX40 agonist ivuxolimab. The receptors here all came from an adult with an advanced solid tumor such as melanoma, head and neck, liver or kidney cancer.

This chain connects TRBV19 to TRBJ1-2; tentative D call: TRBD1 (5 bases). The CDR3 spans 14 residues. Germline V CDR1 and CDR2: LNHDA, SQIVND (reference sequence). V was clipped by 8 bases and J by 5 bases, with 18 bases between them. The CDR3 nucleotides read TGTGCCAGTTCAGCGACAGACTTATCATATGGCTACACCTTC. Its translation: CASSATDLSYGYTF.

This sequence joins TRBV30 and TRBJ2-7; 7 bases map to TRBD1. Germline trimming cut 2 bases from V and 0 bases from J; bases unmatched to any gene: 7. This CDR3 spans 15 amino acids. CDR1 GTSNPN and CDR2 SVGIG come from the germline V gene (reference sequence). CDR3 in DNA: TGTGCCTGGAGTCCGGGACAGTTCATCTCCTACGAGCAGTACTTC. Translating it yields CAWSPGQFISYEQYF.

The rearrangement uses TRBV5-1 and TRBJ1-2, with 7 bases matching TRBD1. The CDR3 sequence is 15 residues long. V trimming: 0 bases; J trimming: 6 bases; junction bases outside the gene matches: 8. CDR1 and CDR2 (germline): SGHRS, YFSETQ. CDR3 sequence: CASSLAVRQGNGYTF. CDR3 nucleotides: TGCGCCAGCAGCTTGGCCGTCCGACAGGGCAATGGCTACACCTTC.

V usage is TRBV2 and J usage is TRBJ2-7; TRBD1 matches 8 bases. CDR1 is SNHLY, CDR2 FYNNEI, per germline. Trimming cost V 5 bases and J 13 bases; bases outside gene matches: 10. CDR3 size: 12 residues. The CDR3 nucleotides are TGTGCCAGCAGTCCTGGACAGGGAACGAAATACTTC. Translated: CASSPGQGTKYF.

The gene calls are TRBV18 and TRBJ2-1; no firm D call. The ends were cut back, 4 bases at V and 8 bases at J, with 9 bases in the middle. Germline CDR1 is KGHSH and CDR2 is LQKENI. This CDR3 has 12 amino acids. CDR3 DNA: TGTGCCAGCTCACGGGATGCATATGAGCAGTTCTTC. This sequence encodes CASSRDAYEQFF.

A single count supports this clone. The chain couples TRBV18 to TRBJ2-1; a weak D match, TRBD2 (5 bases). Germline V gene data show CDR1 as KGHSH and CDR2 as LQKENI. V was cut by 3 bases and J by 2 bases, with 17 bases left in between. The CDR3 is 17 amino acids. The CDR3 loop is CASSPSGIRETYNEQFF. The DNA for the CDR3 is TGTGCCAGCTCACCCTCCGGGATCCGCGAAACCTACAATGAGCAGTTCTTC.

This clone was recorded once. This specimen includes other DNA sequences encoding the same CDR3. The chain recombines TRBV4-2 with TRBJ2-3, with TRBD2 matching over 13 bases. Germline CDR1 is LGHNA and CDR2 is YNFKEQ. The CDR3 spans 17 residues. Trimming removed 0 bases from V and 9 bases from J; junction bases left unmatched: 9. CDR3 sequence (DNA): TGTGCCAGCAGCCAAGAGACTAGCGGGGGGTTCAAAGGAACGCAGTATTTT. Protein sequence: CASSQETSGGFKGTQYF.

Only a few counts were recorded for this clone. The V call is TRBV18, the J call TRBJ1-5, with 9 bases identical to TRBD1. The trim removed 2 bases at V and 3 bases at J, leaving 2 bases unmatched. CDR1 and CDR2 from the germline V gene are KGHSH and LQKENI. The CDR3 spans 15 residues. This chain's CDR3 is CASSPRQGDNQPQHF. The DNA of the CDR3 is TGTGCCAGCTCACCAAGACAGGGGGACAATCAGCCCCAGCATTTT.

This clone was seen a single time. This chain links TRBV4-1 with TRBJ2-7; D uncertain. V lost 3 bases and J lost 3, with 9 bases in between. CDR3 size: 13 residues. The germline CDR1 and CDR2 sequences are MGHRA and YSYEKL. The CDR3 DNA reads as TGCGCCAGCAGCCATGATCCCAACTACGAGCAGTACTTC. Its protein is CASSHDPNYEQYF.

V and J are TRBV6-5 and TRBJ1-1, with D unresolved. V lost 3 bases and J 1 base, leaving 6 bases between the germline ends. CDR1 and CDR2 (germline): MNHEY, SVGAGI. This CDR3 is built from 13 residues. In DNA form, the CDR3 reads TGTGCCAGCAGTTATAGTCAGAACACTGAAGCTTTCTTT. It translates to CASSYSQNTEAFF.

The chain couples TRBV9 to TRBJ1-2, with D perhaps TRBD1 (6 bases). Trimming pared 3 bases from V and 8 bases from J, leaving 17 bases between. The CDR3 runs 14 residues. The germline V gene encodes CDR1 SGDLS and CDR2 YYNGEE. In DNA, the CDR3 is TGTGCCAGCAGCGAAGCCCCAGGGGAAGGAGGCTACACCTTC. It translates to CASSEAPGEGGYTF.

The V and J genes are TRBV30 and TRBJ1-2; TRBD1 is a possible D gene (5 bases). This CDR3 contains 13 residues. V lost 7 bases and J 2 bases, leaving 14 bases between the germline ends. The germline V gene encodes CDR1 GTSNPN and CDR2 SVGIG (reference sequence). CDR3 DNA sequence: TGTGCCTCCCGACCGGGACGGAACTATGGCTACACCTTC. Translation gives CASRPGRNYGYTF. The complete variable domain, with remaining parts taken from reference TRBV30 and TRBJ1-2, reads SQTIHQWPATLVQPVGSPLSLECTVEGTSNPNLYWYRQAAGRGLQLLFYSVGIGQISSEVPQNLSASRPQDRQFILSSKKLLLSDSGFYLCASRPGRNYGYTFGSGTRLTVV.

The chain couples TRBV10-1 to TRBJ2-1, with 13 bases fitting TRBD2. The germline V gene has CDR1 WNHNN and CDR2 SYGVQD (reference sequence). The CDR3 contains 14 residues. Unmatched junction bases numbered 6, after V lost 11 bases and J lost 5 bases. In DNA form, the CDR3 reads TGCGCCGGGACCGGACTAGCGGGGGACAATGAGCAGTTCTTC. Its protein is CAGTGLAGDNEQFF.

The CDR3 region has the DNA TGTGCCAGCAGTGTATCAGGGGCGAACACCGGGGAGCTGTTTTTT. The encoded protein is CASSVSGANTGELFF. The chain joins TRBV6-6 to TRBJ2-2, with D perhaps matching TRBD1 (6 bases). The CDR3 is 15 amino acids. V was clipped by 5 bases and J by 0 bases, with 10 bases between them. The germline V gene has CDR1 MNHNY and CDR2 SVGAGI (reference sequence).

J is TRBJ2-5 and V is TRBV5-4; TRBD2 matches at 12 bases. The CDR3 runs to 18 residues. V gave up 4 bases and J gave up 4 bases; unmatched junction bases: 14. Germline V gene lookup returns CDR1 SGHNT and CDR2 YYREEE (reference sequence). CDR3 DNA sequence: TGTGCCAGCAGCCACCCTAGCGGGGGGGGCCCCGGGGGAGAGACCCAGTACTTC. It codes for CASSHPSGGGPGGETQYF.

V and J are TRBV19 and TRBJ2-7; no clear D gene. Deletions cut 8 bases from V and 0 bases from J, with 11 bases between. The CDR3 is 13 residues long. Germline V gene lookup returns CDR1 LNHDA and CDR2 SQIVND (reference sequence). CDR3 amino acids: CASGKSGSYEQYF. CDR3 in DNA: TGTGCCAGTGGGAAGTCGGGCTCCTACGAGCAGTACTTC.

Only one count was recorded for this clone. The CDR3 coding sequence is TGCGCCAGCAGTGAGTCGACTAGCGGGGGGGCGCGGCAAGAGACCCAGTACTTC. This translates into CASSESTSGGARQETQYF. This chain connects TRBV10-2 to TRBJ2-5, with 14 bases matching TRBD2. J lost 2 bases, V lost 0 bases, and 5 bases had no gene match. This CDR3 is built from 18 residues. Germline V lookup: CDR1 WSHSY, CDR2 SAAADI.

J is TRBJ2-7 and V is TRBV28; D call uncertain. The CDR3 loop spans 14 amino acids. The germline CDR1 and CDR2 sequences are MDHEN and SYDVKM. Trimming pared 3 bases from V and 4 bases from J, leaving 13 bases between. The CDR3, as DNA: TGTGCCAGCAGTTTCTCTGGCCCGCGTTACGAGCAGTACTTC. Translating gives CASSFSGPRYEQYF.

This chain connects TRBV7-3 to TRBJ2-3; TRBD1 agrees at 7 bases. The V gene end was trimmed by 4 bases and the J gene end by 0 bases; junction bases not matched to a gene: 4. The CDR3 is 15 residues long. Germline V gene data show CDR1 as SGHTA and CDR2 as FQGTGA. As DNA, the CDR3 is TGTGCCAGCAGCTCGACAGGGTCTAGCACAGATACGCAGTATTTT. This translates into CASSSTGSSTDTQYF.

The CDR3 is CASSLVWGAPPYNEQFF. Written as DNA, the CDR3 is TGTGCCAGCAGCTTAGTATGGGGGGCCCCACCCTACAATGAGCAGTTCTTC. This sequence joins TRBV11-2 and TRBJ2-1; D assignment may be TRBD1 or TRBD2 (6 bases each). The CDR3 is 17 residues long. Trimming took 1 base from V and 2 from J, leaving 15 bases between them. Germline CDR1 SGHAT, CDR2 FQNNGV.

The table lists this clone with a count of one. This chain uses TRBV5-4 with TRBJ2-3, with D perhaps assigned TRBD1 or TRBD2 (5 bases each). Germline CDR1 and CDR2: SGHNT and YYREEE (reference sequence). This CDR3 contains 14 residues. V gave up 2 bases and J gave up 6 bases, with 13 bases separating them. The CDR3 spells CASSFRGARDTQYF. The CDR3 DNA is TGTGCCAGCAGCTTTAGAGGGGCCAGGGATACGCAGTATTTT.

This rearrangement joins TRBV2 to TRBJ2-5; 8 bases align to TRBD1. The CDR3 length is 13 residues. The germline V gene has CDR1 SNHLY and CDR2 FYNNEI. V trimming: 8 bases; J trimming: 5 bases; junction bases outside the gene matches: 7. The CDR3 DNA is TGTGCCAGCTACAGGGGGACTGGGGAGACCCAGTACTTC. Its protein product is CASYRGTGETQYF.

This clone showed up just once. The rearrangement uses TRBV19 and TRBJ2-1, with 8 bases lining up with TRBD2. The CDR3 extends over 15 amino acids. CDR1 LNHDA and CDR2 SQIVND come from the germline V gene (reference sequence). V dropped 4 bases and J dropped 5; count of bases not matched to a gene: 7. The CDR3 region has the DNA TGTGCCAGTAGTACCCCTCCGGGACTAGACAATGAGCAGTTCTTC. This gives the protein CASSTPPGLDNEQFF.

About this clone: The junction and the germline gene differ at one end; a read error may be behind it. For the CDR3, the DNA is TGTGCCAGCAGTGGCCGGGACAGGGGGCCCCGGGGAGCTGTTTTT. Residues: CASSGRDRGPRGAVF. The chain recombines TRBV6-1 with TRBJ2-2, with 12 bases lining up with TRBD1. The CDR3 sequence is 15 residues long. The germline V gene encodes CDR1 MNHNS and CDR2 SASEGT.

The chain employs TRBV6-4 and TRBJ2-5; the match to TRBD1 covers 8 bases. Germline CDR1 and CDR2: MRHNA and SNTAGT. The length of the CDR3 is 15 residues. The ends lost 6 bases at V and 0 bases at J; junction bases unmatched: 6. This CDR3 is CASSRDRPYQETQYF. CDR3 in DNA: TGTGCCAGCAGCCGGGACAGGCCGTACCAAGAGACCCAGTACTTC.

This clone has a handful of counts. This rearrangement joins TRBV19 to TRBJ1-6, with D hard to call. CDR3 size: 13 residues. Deletions cut 4 bases from V and 8 bases from J, with 9 bases between. The germline V gene has CDR1 LNHDA and CDR2 SQIVND (reference sequence). The CDR3 here is CASSNQADSPLHF. The CDR3 DNA is TGTGCCAGTAGTAATCAGGCGGATTCACCCCTCCACTTT.

The gene calls are TRBV14 and TRBJ1-2; no clear D gene. Germline V gene data show CDR1 as SGHDN and CDR2 as FVKESK. V lost 0 bases and J lost 6, with 14 bases in between. The length of the CDR3 is 15 residues. The CDR3 region is CASSQEGSGLHGYTF. The CDR3 DNA reads as TGTGCCAGCAGCCAAGAAGGGAGTGGCCTTCATGGCTACACCTTC.

The chain combines TRBV28 with TRBJ2-3, with 11 bases matching TRBD2. Per germline, CDR1 MDHEN and CDR2 SYDVKM. CDR3 length: 15 residues. Trimming cost V 6 bases and J 3 bases; bases outside gene matches: 5. The CDR3 reads CASSQLAGVTDTQYF. The CDR3 coding sequence is TGTGCCAGCAGCCAACTAGCGGGAGTGACAGATACGCAGTATTTT.